This TCR beta chain was found in a study of blood T cells in healthy people across ages. Primers used in a second PCR of about 7 to 12 cycles were a sample-barcoded 5' primer and a J-beta primer mix. TCRdb called the 5' RACE reads again in MiXCR, with one record for every CDR3 protein. This sample yields about 970,000 distinct CDR3 sequences, of which roughly half are seen a single time; roughly a fifth belongs to the top ten. This clonotype was detected only a few times. Germline V gene data show CDR1 as MDHEN and CDR2 as SYDVKM. This CDR3 is 13 amino acids long. V was shortened by 10 bases and J by 10 bases, with 23 bases between the two germline ends.

The receptor's source is a woman aged 55-70 years in good health. This chain uses TRBV28 with TRBJ2-7; no firm D call. The specimen sequenced was blood. In nucleotides, the CDR3 is TGTGCCACCTTGCCCGCGTTAGTATGGGAACAGTACTTC. It specifies CATLPALVWEQYF. Full variable domain (remainder filled in from reference TRBV28 and TRBJ2-7): DVKVTQSSRYLVKRTGEKVFLECVQDMDHENMFWYRQDPGLGLRLIYFSYDVKMKEKGDIPEGYSVSREKKERFSLILESASTNQTSMYLCATLPALVWEQYFGPGTRLTVT.